Listed here are 15 T cell receptor beta chains from one sample, sequenced in a study of T cell repertoires in cytomegalovirus infection. MiXCR, applied by TCRdb to the reads, yields one record per CDR3 protein. This sample carries roughly 500,000 distinct CDR3 sequences, about two fifths of them seen once, and the ten largest clones take roughly two fifths. Their antigen targets remain unknown. The material was cultured PBMCs, obtained from culture after CMV antigen stimulation. These receptors all stem from a human donor in good health (CMV status not recorded). Some clones in this sample may be carry-over from other donors' samples.

This clonotype was counted only a few times. The chain recombines TRBV6-2 or TRBV6-3 with TRBJ2-1; D remains unclear. Germline CDR1 and CDR2: MNHEY and SVGEGT. Trimming stripped 8 bases from V and 6 bases from J, with 17 bases between. CDR3 length: 14 amino acids. The chain's CDR3 is CASATSQSRNEQFF. The CDR3 nucleotides are TGTGCCAGCGCAACCAGTCAAAGTCGCAATGAGCAGTTCTTC.

V and J are TRBV18 and TRBJ1-2, with D maybe TRBD1 (5 bases). Germline V lookup: CDR1 KGHSH, CDR2 LQKENI. Trimming left V 2 bases short and J 6 bases short, with 13 bases between. The length of the CDR3 is 14 residues. The CDR3 DNA reads as TGTGCCAGCTCACCAGGGACCCCTCCAAATGGCTACACCTTC. Encoded protein: CASSPGTPPNGYTF.

The chain is built from TRBV6-6 and TRBJ1-6; 8 positions match TRBD1. The CDR3 is 15 residues long. V dropped 4 bases and J dropped 6; count of bases not matched to a gene: 5. Germline V lookup: CDR1 MNHNY, CDR2 SVGAGI (reference sequence). The CDR3 DNA follows: TGTGCCAGCAGTTCTAAAGGACAGGGTAATTCACCCCTCCACTTT. Its translation: CASSSKGQGNSPLHF.

The V call is TRBV5-6, the J call TRBJ1-5; tentative D call: TRBD1 (6 bases). CDR3 length: 14 amino acids. Trimming removed 3 bases from V and 9 bases from J, with 16 bases in between. Germline-derived CDR1 and CDR2 are SGHDT and YYEEEE. The chain's CDR3 is CASSSTLDSRPQHF. The CDR3 DNA sequence: TGTGCCAGCAGCTCGACCTTGGACAGTCGGCCCCAGCATTTT.

This rearrangement joins TRBV20-1 to TRBJ2-1; TRBD2 matches at 9 bases. Germline assignment: CDR1 DFQATT and CDR2 SNEGSKA (reference sequence). V lost 0 bases to trimming and J lost 3 bases; unmatched junction nucleotides: 6. The CDR3 has 16 amino acids. The CDR3 spells CSARETGLAVYNEQFF. Written as DNA, the CDR3 is TGCAGTGCTAGAGAAACGGGACTAGCCGTCTACAATGAGCAGTTCTTC.

The chain has TRBV7-4 and TRBJ2-7; 8 bases align to TRBD1. The CDR3 has 14 amino acids. Losses at the gene ends were 1 base for V and 5 bases for J; bases not matched to a gene: 4. Germline CDR1 SGHVT, CDR2 SQSDAQ. CDR3 bases: TGTGCCAGCAGCTTAGGGACAGGGCCAGACGAGCAGTACTTC. Protein sequence: CASSLGTGPDEQYF.

The chain couples TRBV11-3 to TRBJ1-2; D unresolved. V shed 5 bases and J shed 10 bases, with 23 bases lying between them. Germline CDR1 is SGHNT and CDR2 is YENEEA. The CDR3 extends over 15 amino acids. The CDR3 sequence: CASSRETALTLSYTF. As DNA, the CDR3 is TGTGCCAGCAGCCGAGAGACCGCCCTAACCTTGTCCTACACCTTC.

The J gene is TRBJ2-3, the V gene TRBV20-1; D uncertain. V dropped 0 bases and J dropped 0 bases, with 7 bases sitting between them. CDR3 size: 14 residues. Germline lookup yields CDR1 DFQATT and CDR2 SNEGSKA (reference sequence). Here the CDR3 reads CSARDTISTDTQYF. For the CDR3, the DNA is TGCAGTGCTAGAGACACCATTAGCACAGATACGCAGTATTTT.

The chain is built from TRBV19 and TRBJ2-7; D may correspond to TRBD1 or TRBD2 (5 bases each). CDR1 is LNHDA, CDR2 SQIVND, per germline (reference sequence). V dropped 5 bases and J dropped 2 bases, with 13 bases sitting between them. This CDR3 is built from 14 residues. The CDR3 bases are TGTGCCAGTAGTCCCGGGACCCTTCCCTACGAGCAGTACTTC. Amino acids: CASSPGTLPYEQYF.

The chain uses TRBV6-5 and TRBJ2-3, with TRBD2 matching 8 bases. The CDR3 has 17 residues. Looked up from germline, CDR1 is MNHEY and CDR2 is SVGAGI. Trimming took 2 bases from V and 5 from J; bases not matched to a gene: 12. The CDR3 DNA sequence: TGTGCCAGCAGTTACACATATAGCGGGGCACGCAGAGATACGCAGTATTTT. Protein sequence: CASSYTYSGARRDTQYF.

This clonotype was counted at least ten times. The J gene is TRBJ1-1, the V gene TRBV7-2; 7 bases map to TRBD1. J was trimmed by 4 bases and V by 3 bases; bases with no gene match: 5. The CDR3 is 14 residues long. Germline CDR1 SGHTA, CDR2 FQGNSA. DNA of the CDR3: TGTGCCAGCAGCTTCCAGGGGGAGGGCACTGAAGCTTTCTTT. It yields the protein CASSFQGEGTEAFF.

This clonotype has more than one count but fewer than ten. The chain recombines TRBV11-3 with TRBJ2-2; TRBD1 matches at 9 bases. Germline-derived CDR1 and CDR2 are SGHNT and YENEEA. The CDR3 spans 17 residues. The V gene end was trimmed by 2 bases and the J gene end by 3 bases; junction bases not matched to a gene: 7. CDR3 nucleotide sequence: TGTGCCAGCAGCTTAAGAAGGGGACAGGGCTACACCGGGGAGCTGTTTTTT. This gives the protein CASSLRRGQGYTGELFF.

This clonotype was recorded a few times. The chain couples TRBV6-1 to TRBJ2-3; 8 positions agree with TRBD2. From germline, CDR1 is MNHNS and CDR2 SASEGT. Trimming took 6 bases from V and 0 from J; bases not matched to a gene: 8. This CDR3 is built from 16 residues. The CDR3 coding sequence is TGTGCCAGCAGACAAAACGGGGGGGGCAGCACAGATACGCAGTATTTT. Residues: CASRQNGGGSTDTQYF.

This chain joins TRBV29-1 and TRBJ2-5; D gene uncertain. The CDR3 has 12 amino acids. The V gene lost 5 bases and the J gene lost 4 bases, with 11 bases spanning the gap. Germline values: CDR1 SQVTM, CDR2 ANQGSEA. CDR3 protein: CSVSNSGETQYF. CDR3 DNA: TGCAGCGTTTCGAACAGTGGAGAGACCCAGTACTTC.

This clonotype was seen more than once but under ten times. The chain has TRBV7-2 and TRBJ2-3; D is undetermined. In germline, CDR1 is SGHTA, CDR2 FQGNSA. The V end lost 10 bases, the J end lost 6 bases, and 11 bases lay between the germline ends. The CDR3 is 11 amino acids. In nucleotides, the CDR3 is TGTGCCACCTCCCAGATTGATACGCAGTATTTT. It is translated as CATSQIDTQYF.